This paragraph covers one T cell receptor beta chain sequence. Its target is unknown. Profiled with immunoSEQ multiplex PCR; TCRdb holds only in-frame clones, not every one. Of over a thousand clones in the sample, about 18% are singletons; the top ten hold approximately 16%. The data were obtained in a study of T cells in localized non-small cell lung cancer. Study observations and caveats: Of the top 100 tumor clones, median roughly 60 were in adjacent lung, approximately 30 among its top 100. Measurement of T cell clonality placed uninvolved adjacent lung highest, above the level in tumor. Sequencing was restricted to one tumor region; therefore, heterogeneity remains possible. With higher T cell density in blood came longer overall survival.

The CDR3 is made up of 15 amino acids. Trimming took off 2 bases at V and 0 bases at J, with 10 bases between the two ends. Germline assignment: CDR1 MNHGY and CDR2 SAAAGT. The V call is TRBV6-8, the J call TRBJ1-1; no clear D gene. The sequence derives from a female donor older than 55 with stage I lung adenocarcinoma. This sample comprised normal lung tissue next to the tumor, obtained before any cancer treatment. The DNA for the CDR3 is TGTGCCAGCAGTTACGCGATAGGACTGAACACTGAAGCTTTCTTT. Protein: CASSYAIGLNTEAFF.